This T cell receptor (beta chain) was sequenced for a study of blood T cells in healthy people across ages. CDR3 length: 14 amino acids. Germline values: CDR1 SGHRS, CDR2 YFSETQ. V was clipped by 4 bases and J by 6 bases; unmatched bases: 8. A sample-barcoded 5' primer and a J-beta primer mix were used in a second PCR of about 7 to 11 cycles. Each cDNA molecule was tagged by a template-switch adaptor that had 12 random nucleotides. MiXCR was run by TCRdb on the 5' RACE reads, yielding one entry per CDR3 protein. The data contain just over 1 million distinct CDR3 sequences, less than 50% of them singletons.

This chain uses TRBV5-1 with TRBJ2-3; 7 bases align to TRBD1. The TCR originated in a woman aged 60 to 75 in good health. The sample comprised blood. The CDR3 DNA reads TGCGCCAGCAGCCTTAAGGGGGCGCTTGATACGCAGTATTTT. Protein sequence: CASSLKGALDTQYF.